These T cell receptor beta chains were read from a single sample in a study of cytomegalovirus exposure and HLA in healthy donors. Using immunoSEQ multiplex PCR, the repertoire was profiled, and TCRdb retains in-frame clones only, with some absent. Among about 41,000 clones listed, roughly 80% were seen once. Specimen: PBMCs. All receptors derive from a man in his fifties or sixties in good health and CMV-seronegative. Each CDR3 is given with its conserved first and last residue. A clone size is listed for some rows: how often the clone was seen (once, few, many), or a class if it is expanded.

V: TRBV28; size: -; J: TRBJ1-3; CDR3: CASSLYWSSGNTIYF
V: TRBV19; size: -; J: TRBJ1-3; CDR3: CASTGGSGNTIYF
V: TRBV10-3; size: -; J: TRBJ1-5; CDR3: CAIGTGSNQPQHF
V: TRBV29-1; size: once; J: TRBJ2-5; CDR3: CSARGGSQETQYF
V: TRBV13; size: -; J: TRBJ1-5; CDR3: CASSLNRESQPQHF
V: TRBV5-1; size: -; J: TRBJ1-2; CDR3: CASSLEAGGAGTF
V: TRBV27; size: few; J: TRBJ2-2; CDR3: CASSPLTGELFF
V: TRBV28; size: -; J: TRBJ2-5; CDR3: CASSSPGQKYQETQYF
V: TRBV10-3; size: -; J: TRBJ1-5; CDR3: CAISVDREYQPQHF
V: TRBV7-9; size: -; J: TRBJ2-3; CDR3: CASRAHLVDTQYF
V: TRBV6-1; size: -; J: TRBJ1-1; CDR3: CASRDREPNTEAFF
V: TRBV7-2; size: -; J: TRBJ1-2; CDR3: CASSYGQPSYGYTF
V: TRBV15; size: -; J: TRBJ2-7; CDR3: CATSREKAGPYEQYF
V: TRBV7-6; size: -; J: TRBJ2-3; CDR3: CASSFSSGGGTDTQYF
V: TRBV28; size: -; J: TRBJ2-7; CDR3: CASRMTGNPVYEQYF
V: TRBV5-4; size: once; J: TRBJ2-5; CDR3: CASSPGLAGDLETQYF
V: TRBV19; size: -; J: TRBJ2-6; CDR3: CASSSGQGVTGANVLTF
V: TRBV7-9; size: -; J: TRBJ1-2; CDR3: CSSSPWDTYGYTF
V: TRBV7-2; size: -; J: TRBJ2-7; CDR3: CASSYYGDEQYF
V: TRBV19; size: few; J: TRBJ2-7; CDR3: CASSIIVQGTYEQYF
V: TRBV23-1; size: -; J: TRBJ2-1; CDR3: CASSQTGTAYVSYNEQFF
V: TRBV7-8; size: once; J: TRBJ2-7; CDR3: CASSLRTGFPEQYF
V: TRBV19; size: -; J: TRBJ1-1; CDR3: CASSTGTSNTEAFF
V: TRBV28; size: -; J: TRBJ1-2; CDR3: CASTWGQGSGYTF
V: TRBV11-3; size: -; J: TRBJ2-5; CDR3: CASSRQGRSETQYF
V: TRBV6-1; size: -; J: TRBJ1-2; CDR3: CASSEGRTVGYTF
V: TRBV7-9; size: -; J: TRBJ2-2; CDR3: CASSFQRDPGGELFF
V: TRBV5-1; size: -; J: TRBJ2-7; CDR3: CASSSGLGSYEQYF
V: TRBV11-2; size: -; J: TRBJ2-2; CDR3: CASRREAVSTGELFF
V: TRBV7-9; size: once; J: TRBJ2-3; CDR3: CSSSLGLADTQYF
V: TRBV2; size: -; J: TRBJ1-2; CDR3: CASSESRGYYGYTF
V: TRBV13; size: -; J: TRBJ1-1; CDR3: CASSLVLTEAFF
V: TRBV7-6; size: -; J: TRBJ1-1; CDR3: CASSPDRDRGLMTEAFF
V: TRBV20-1; size: -; J: TRBJ2-7; CDR3: CSASQGYEQYF
V: TRBV7-9; size: -; J: TRBJ1-1; CDR3: CSSSPGQLSTEAFF
V: TRBV5-1; size: -; J: TRBJ2-1; CDR3: CASSSRGATYNEQFF
V: TRBV19; size: -; J: TRBJ1-2; CDR3: CASSPPGQLSYTF
V: TRBV28; size: -; J: TRBJ1-1; CDR3: CASSLTGSTEAFF
V: TRBV7-7; size: -; J: TRBJ2-1; CDR3: CASSLYGLAGPNEQFF
V: TRBV7-9; size: -; J: TRBJ1-5; CDR3: CASSSGQGHQPQHF
V: TRBV5-1; size: -; J: TRBJ2-7; CDR3: CASSVGQGRNYEQYF
V: TRBV6-6; size: -; J: TRBJ2-3; CDR3: CASSSTIYADTQYF
V: TRBV7-8; size: -; J: TRBJ2-5; CDR3: CASSLLGTGETQYF
V: TRBV6-5; size: -; J: TRBJ1-5; CDR3: CASRPRGNQPQHF
V: TRBV28; size: -; J: TRBJ2-3; CDR3: CASSWLTGGVDTQYF
V: TRBV4-2; size: -; J: TRBJ2-4; CDR3: CASSFRLAGGRAKNIQYF
V: TRBV6-1; size: -; J: TRBJ1-5; CDR3: CASSPQGMGQPQHF
V: TRBV19; size: -; J: TRBJ2-1; CDR3: CASSMLTSGNNEQFF
V: TRBV9; size: few; J: TRBJ2-5; CDR3: CASSVAGTAKETQYF
V: TRBV5-1; size: -; J: TRBJ2-1; CDR3: CASSFQLSSYNEQFF
V: TRBV6-6; size: -; J: TRBJ2-2; CDR3: CASSPSAGELFF
V: TRBV18; size: -; J: TRBJ2-7; CDR3: CASSPTTSQYEQYF
V: TRBV2; size: -; J: TRBJ2-7; CDR3: CASSVQTGSSYEQYF
V: TRBV5-1; size: -; J: TRBJ2-5; CDR3: CASSSQAGGETQYF
V: TRBV7-9; size: -; J: TRBJ1-4; CDR3: CASGGKQFMNEKLFF